This T cell receptor beta chain is drawn from a study of glioma-infiltrating T cells. This clonotype has more than one count but fewer than ten. The V segment lost 6 bases and the J segment 5 bases; nucleotides outside the gene matches: 12. Looked up from germline, CDR1 is MNHEY and CDR2 is SVGEGT. The CDR3 consists of 15 residues. The iRepertoire nested amplicon-rescue multiplex PCR amplified TCR alpha and beta CDR3s from RNA. Using its own MiXCR run on the multiplex PCR reads, TCRdb lists one record per CDR3 protein. The repertoire has 150,000 or so distinct CDR3 sequences, around 40% of them found once; the top ten carry around a fifth.

V gene TRBV6-2 or TRBV6-3 combines with J gene TRBJ2-5, with 7 bases that match TRBD1. Input material: glioma tissue, nonneoplastic brain tissue, or PBMCs (not recorded which). The receptor comes from a human donor with low-grade glioma or glioblastoma, undergoing nonglioma brain surgery, or in good health (not recorded which). CDR3 DNA: TGTGCCAGCAGCGCTCACAGGGGCCAGGAGGAGACCCAGTACTTC. Protein product: CASSAHRGQEETQYF.